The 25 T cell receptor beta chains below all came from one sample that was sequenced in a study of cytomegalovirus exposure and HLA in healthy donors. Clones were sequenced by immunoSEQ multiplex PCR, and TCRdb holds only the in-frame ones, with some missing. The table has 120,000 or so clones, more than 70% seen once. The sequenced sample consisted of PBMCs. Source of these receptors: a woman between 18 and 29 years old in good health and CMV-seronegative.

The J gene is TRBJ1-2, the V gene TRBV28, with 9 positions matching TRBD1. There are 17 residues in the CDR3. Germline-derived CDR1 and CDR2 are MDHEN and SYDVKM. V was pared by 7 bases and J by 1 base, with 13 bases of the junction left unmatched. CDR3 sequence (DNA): TGTGCCAGCATCCAACGGAGGGGACAGGGCTATAACTATGGCTACACCTTC. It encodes CASIQRRGQGYNYGYTF.

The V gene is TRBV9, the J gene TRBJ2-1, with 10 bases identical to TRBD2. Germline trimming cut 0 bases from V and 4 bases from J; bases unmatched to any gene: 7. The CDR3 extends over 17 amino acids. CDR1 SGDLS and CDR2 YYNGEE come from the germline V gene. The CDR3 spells CASSVGPTSGTYNEQFF. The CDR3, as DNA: TGTGCCAGCAGCGTAGGCCCTACTAGCGGGACTTACAATGAGCAGTTCTTC. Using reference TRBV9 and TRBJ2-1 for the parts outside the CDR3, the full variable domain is DSGVTQTPKHLITATGQRVTLRCSPRSGDLSVYWYQQSLDQGLQFLIQYYNGEERAKGNILERFSAQQFPDLHSELNLSSLELGDSALYFCASSVGPTSGTYNEQFFGPGTRLTVL.

DNA of the CDR3: TGTGCCAGCAGCCATCCCATAATCCGCAAGCGGGAGGGCCCGGCTTACTACGAGCAGTACTTC. This gives the protein CASSHPIIRKREGPAYYEQYF. The chain joins TRBV14 to TRBJ2-7; TRBD2 aligns across 10 bases. J lost 3 bases, V lost 3 bases, and 23 bases had no gene match. The CDR3 covers 21 residues. The germline V gene encodes CDR1 SGHDN and CDR2 FVKESK. The entire variable domain, with the rest obtained from reference TRBV14 and TRBJ2-7, is as follows: EAGVTQFPSHSVIEKGQTVTLRCDPISGHDNLYWYRRVMGKEIKFLLHFVKESKQDESGMPNNRFLAERTGGTYSTLKVQPAELEDSGVYFCASSHPIIRKREGPAYYEQYFGPGTRLTVT.

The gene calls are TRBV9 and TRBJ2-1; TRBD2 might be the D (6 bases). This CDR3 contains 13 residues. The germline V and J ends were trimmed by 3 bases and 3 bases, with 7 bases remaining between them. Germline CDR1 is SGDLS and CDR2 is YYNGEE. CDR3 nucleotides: TGTGCCAGCAGCGCGGACTACTACAATGAGCAGTTCTTC. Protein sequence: CASSADYYNEQFF.

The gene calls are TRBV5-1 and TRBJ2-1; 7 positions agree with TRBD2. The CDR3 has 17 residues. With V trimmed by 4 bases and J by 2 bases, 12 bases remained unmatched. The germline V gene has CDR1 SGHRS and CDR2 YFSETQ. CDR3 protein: CASSAISLAQTYNEQFF. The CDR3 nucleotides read TGCGCCAGCAGCGCTATATCACTAGCGCAAACCTACAATGAGCAGTTCTTC.

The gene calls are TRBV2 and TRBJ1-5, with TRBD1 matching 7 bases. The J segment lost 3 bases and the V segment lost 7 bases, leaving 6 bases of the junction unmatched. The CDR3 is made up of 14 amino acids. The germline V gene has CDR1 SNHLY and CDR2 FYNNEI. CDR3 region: CASMGTAPNQPQHF. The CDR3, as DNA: TGTGCCAGCATGGGGACAGCTCCCAATCAGCCCCAGCATTTT.

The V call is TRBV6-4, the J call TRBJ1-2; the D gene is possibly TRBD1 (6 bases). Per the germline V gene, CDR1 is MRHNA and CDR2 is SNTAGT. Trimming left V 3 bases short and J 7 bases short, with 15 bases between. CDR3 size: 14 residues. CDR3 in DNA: TGTGCCAGCAGTGAGTCAGGGGAAGCTAGTGGCTACACCTTC. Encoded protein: CASSESGEASGYTF.

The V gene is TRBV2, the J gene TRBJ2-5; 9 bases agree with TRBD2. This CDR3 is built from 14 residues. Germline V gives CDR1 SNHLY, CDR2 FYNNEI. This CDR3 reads CASQRRGGVETQYF. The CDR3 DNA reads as TGTGCGAGTCAACGGCGGGGGGGCGTAGAGACCCAGTACTTC.

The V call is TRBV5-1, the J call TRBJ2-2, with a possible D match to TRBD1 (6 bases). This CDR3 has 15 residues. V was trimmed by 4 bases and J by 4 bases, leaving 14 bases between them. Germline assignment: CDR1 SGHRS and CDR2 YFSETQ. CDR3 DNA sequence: TGCGCCAGCAGCCTTTATGAAGGGGGCACCGGGGAGCTGTTTTTT. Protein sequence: CASSLYEGGTGELFF.

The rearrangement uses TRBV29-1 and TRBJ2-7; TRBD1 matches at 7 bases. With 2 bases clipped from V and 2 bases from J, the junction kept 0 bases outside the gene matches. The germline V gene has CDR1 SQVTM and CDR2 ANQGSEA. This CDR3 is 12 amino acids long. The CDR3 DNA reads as TGCAGCGTTGAACAGGGGGCCTACGAGCAGTACTTC. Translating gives CSVEQGAYEQYF.

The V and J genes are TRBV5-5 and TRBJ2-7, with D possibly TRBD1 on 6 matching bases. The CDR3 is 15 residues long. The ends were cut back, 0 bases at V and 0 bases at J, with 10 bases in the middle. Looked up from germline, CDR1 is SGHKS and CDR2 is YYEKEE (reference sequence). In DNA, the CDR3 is TGTGCCAGCAGCTTGGGCACAGGGCCCTCCTACGAGCAGTACTTC. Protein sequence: CASSLGTGPSYEQYF.

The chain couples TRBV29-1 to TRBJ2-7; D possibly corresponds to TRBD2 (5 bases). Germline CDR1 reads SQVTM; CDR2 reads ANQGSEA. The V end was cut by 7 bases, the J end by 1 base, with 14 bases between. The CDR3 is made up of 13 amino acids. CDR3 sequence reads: CSAEDLDSYEQYF. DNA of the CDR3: TGCAGCGCCGAGGACTTGGATTCCTACGAGCAGTACTTC.

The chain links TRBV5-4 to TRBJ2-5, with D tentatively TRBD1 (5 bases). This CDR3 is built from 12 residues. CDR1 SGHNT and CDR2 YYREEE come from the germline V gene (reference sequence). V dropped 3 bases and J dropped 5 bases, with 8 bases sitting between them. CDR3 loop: CASSSKGETQYF. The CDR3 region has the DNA TGTGCCAGCAGCTCGAAGGGGGAGACCCAGTACTTC.

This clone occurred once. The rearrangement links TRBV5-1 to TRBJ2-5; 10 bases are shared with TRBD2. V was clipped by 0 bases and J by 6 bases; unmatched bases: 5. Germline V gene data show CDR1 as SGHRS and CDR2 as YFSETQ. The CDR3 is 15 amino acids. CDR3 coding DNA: TGCGCCAGCAGCTTGGAGGGTAGCGGGGGGCAGACCCAGTACTTC. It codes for CASSLEGSGGQTQYF.

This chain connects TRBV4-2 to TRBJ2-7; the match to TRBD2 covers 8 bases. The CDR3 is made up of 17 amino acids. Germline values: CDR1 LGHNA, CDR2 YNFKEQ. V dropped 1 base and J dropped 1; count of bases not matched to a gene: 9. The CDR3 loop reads CASSQAYQRENSYEQYF. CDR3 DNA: TGTGCCAGCAGCCAAGCATACCAGCGGGAGAATTCCTACGAGCAGTACTTC.

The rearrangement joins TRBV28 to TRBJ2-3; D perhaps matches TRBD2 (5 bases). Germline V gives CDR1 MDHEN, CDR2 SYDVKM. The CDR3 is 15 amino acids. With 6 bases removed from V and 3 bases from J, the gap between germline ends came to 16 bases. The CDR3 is CASRGARRTTDTQYF. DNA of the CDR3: TGTGCCAGCAGGGGAGCCAGAAGGACTACAGATACGCAGTATTTT. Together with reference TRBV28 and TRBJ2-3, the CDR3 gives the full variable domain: DVKVTQSSRYLVKRTGEKVFLECVQDMDHENMFWYRQDPGLGLRLIYFSYDVKMKEKGDIPEGYSVSREKKERFSLILESASTNQTSMYLCASRGARRTTDTQYFGPGTRLTVL.

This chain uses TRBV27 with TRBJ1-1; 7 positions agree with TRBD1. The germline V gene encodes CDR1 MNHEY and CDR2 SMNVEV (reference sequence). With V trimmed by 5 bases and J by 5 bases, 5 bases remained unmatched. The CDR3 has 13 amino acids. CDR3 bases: TGTGCCAGCAGTGTGGCAGGGGGAACTGAAGCTTTCTTT. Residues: CASSVAGGTEAFF.

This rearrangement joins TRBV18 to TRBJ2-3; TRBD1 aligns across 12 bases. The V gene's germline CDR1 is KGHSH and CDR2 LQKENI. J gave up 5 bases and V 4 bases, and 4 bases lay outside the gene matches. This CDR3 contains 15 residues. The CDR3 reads CASSRDRGQKDTQYF. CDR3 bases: TGTGCCAGCTCACGGGACAGGGGGCAGAAAGATACGCAGTATTTT.

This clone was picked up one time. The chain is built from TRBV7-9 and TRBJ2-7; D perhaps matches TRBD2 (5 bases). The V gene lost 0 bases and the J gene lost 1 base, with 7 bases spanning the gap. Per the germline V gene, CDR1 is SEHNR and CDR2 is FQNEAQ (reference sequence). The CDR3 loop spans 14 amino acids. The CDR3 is CASSLAGSSYEQYF. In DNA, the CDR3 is TGTGCCAGCAGCTTAGCGGGGAGTTCCTACGAGCAGTACTTC.

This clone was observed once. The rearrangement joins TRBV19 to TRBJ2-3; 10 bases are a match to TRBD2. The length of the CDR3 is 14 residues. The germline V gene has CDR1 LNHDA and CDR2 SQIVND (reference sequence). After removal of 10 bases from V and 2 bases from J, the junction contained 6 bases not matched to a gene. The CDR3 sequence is CATTSGVFTDTQYF. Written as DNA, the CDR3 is TGTGCCACCACTAGCGGGGTGTTCACAGATACGCAGTATTTT.

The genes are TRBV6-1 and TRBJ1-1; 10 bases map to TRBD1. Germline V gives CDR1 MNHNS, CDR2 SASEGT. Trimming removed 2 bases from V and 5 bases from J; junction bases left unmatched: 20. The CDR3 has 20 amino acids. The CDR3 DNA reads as TGTGCCAGCAGTGAACTTCACCGAGAAAGAGGAGGGACAGGGGAGACTGAAGCTTTCTTT. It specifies CASSELHRERGGTGETEAFF.

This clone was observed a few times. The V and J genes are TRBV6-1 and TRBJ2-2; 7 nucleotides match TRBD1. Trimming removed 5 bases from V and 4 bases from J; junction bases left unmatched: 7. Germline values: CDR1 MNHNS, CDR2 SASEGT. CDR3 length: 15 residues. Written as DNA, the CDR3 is TGTGCCAGCAGTCCCGGGACAGAGGCCACCGGGGAGCTGTTTTTT. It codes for CASSPGTEATGELFF.

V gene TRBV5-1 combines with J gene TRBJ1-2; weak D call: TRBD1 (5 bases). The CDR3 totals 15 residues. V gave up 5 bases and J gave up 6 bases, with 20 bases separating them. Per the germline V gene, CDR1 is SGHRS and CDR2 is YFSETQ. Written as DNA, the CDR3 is TGCGCCAGCAGTCTGGACGGCGGGGGAAGGGATGGCTACACCTTC. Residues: CASSLDGGGRDGYTF.

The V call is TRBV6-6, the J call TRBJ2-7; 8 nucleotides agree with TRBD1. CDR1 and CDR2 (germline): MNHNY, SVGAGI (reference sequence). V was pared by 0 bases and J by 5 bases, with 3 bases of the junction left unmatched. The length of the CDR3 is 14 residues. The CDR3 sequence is CASSYSGQGNEQYF. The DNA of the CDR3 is TGTGCCAGCAGTTACTCCGGACAGGGTAACGAGCAGTACTTC.

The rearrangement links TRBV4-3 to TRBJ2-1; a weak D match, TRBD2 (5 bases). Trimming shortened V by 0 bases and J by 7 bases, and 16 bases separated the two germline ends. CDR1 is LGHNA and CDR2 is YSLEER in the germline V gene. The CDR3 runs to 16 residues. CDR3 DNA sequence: TGCGCCAGCAGCCAAGATGAGGGCGGAACCCTGAATGAGCAGTTCTTC. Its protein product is CASSQDEGGTLNEQFF.